This TCR beta chain emerged from a study of blood T cells in healthy people across ages (dated by TCRdb to about 2015). Study-level background: Template switching captured roughly one uniquely barcoded TCR beta cDNA molecule per two T cells in model experiments. The study measured age-related changes in TCR beta repertoire diversity using deep sequencing normalized with unique cDNA molecular identifiers. Four age groups were formed from the donors: young (average around 15 years), middle-aged (approximately 39), aged (about 68) and long-lived (82). To avoid experimental bias, donors of different ages were distributed randomly across sequencing lanes. Two additional independent replicas of 1 million unique cDNA reads from the same blood draw were analyzed for two donors (one aged 18 to 30 and one aged 80 or older). Summary of the overall study and its limitations: Estimates of total diversity based on one million sequenced T cells were considered lower bounds and underestimates. Observed TCR beta diversity per million T cells fell roughly linearly with age, and a significant reduction was already apparent by age about 43. Observed TCR beta diversity correlated strongly with the percentage of naive T cells measured by flow cytometry. The long-lived group showed more naive CD4+ T cells, fewer expanded clones and increased TCR diversity than the aged group, suggesting age selection. The CMV infection status of donors was not known, potentially confounding age-related changes in expanded clonotypes. Because profiling used bulk unsorted PBMCs, naive and antigen-experienced compartments could not be compared conclusively.

Libraries were made using 5' RACE. Instrument on record: Illumina HiSeq 2500. The second PCR ran for roughly 6 to 11 cycles and used a J-beta primer mix along with a sample-barcoded 5' primer. A unique molecular identifier was introduced onto each TCR beta cDNA molecule by a template-switch 5' adaptor carrying 12 random nucleotides. Each sample yielded at least 3 million CDR3-containing paired-end reads. All of the RNA was converted into first-strand cDNA using the Mint cDNA synthesis kit, with a TRBC-specific oligonucleotide serving as the primer. All cDNA was treated with uracil-DNA glycosylase and then went through a first 18-cycle PCR with the universal primers M1SS and BC2_uni_R. Turning to the authors' computational methods: For normalization, 1 million high-quality reads were randomly selected from each sample, with every read carrying a distinct molecular identifier. Reads with shared molecular identifiers were discarded instead of being binned into consensus sequences. CDR3 identification, clonotype clustering and error correction used MiTCR with a Q25 quality threshold and the strictest error-elimination algorithm. Lower-bound total TCR beta diversity was estimated with a nonparametric unseen species model using Euler transformation. TCRdb cleaned the public reads at Q25 with fastp, built clones with MiXCR and kept in-frame beta chains. When rows share a CDR3 protein, they turn into one entry using the most common DNA and genes. The V and J calls were determined by TCRdb, not by the authors. This sample has about 1.6 million distinct CDR3 sequences in its table, and about 35% of those were observed once. Of the sample, around 10% falls within the top ten clones.

The donors were a few dozen Caucasian individuals from Russia, aged roughly 6 to 90 years, who were systemically healthy. About 10 milliliters of peripheral blood were collected from each donor into EDTA-treated Vacutainer tubes. PBMCs were isolated by Ficoll-Paque density-gradient centrifugation, with at least 6 million obtained per sample. Total RNA, at least 6 micrograms per sample, was extracted from PBMCs with Trizol reagent. The percentages of naive CD45RAhigh/CD27high T cells were determined by flow cytometry on a PBMC aliquot from every donor. Concerning this clonotype: There is no known antigen for this receptor. No base qualities exist here, and no much larger clone lies one base off it.

V lost 1 base and J lost 7 bases; the stretch between them is 7 bases long. The CDR3 numbers 13 residues from cysteine through phenylalanine. Here the CDR3 DNA is all that survives: 39 bases in frame from base 1. Material: blood. The origin of this receptor is a woman in her twenties or thirties in good health. The chain was built from TRBV12-3 or TRBV12-4 and TRBJ1-4, with the D gene call left open. The CDR3 in this case is CASSLGWVEKLFF. DNA sequence: TGTGCCAGCAGTTTAGGATGGGTTGAAAAACTGTTTTTT.